Following are 22 T cell receptor beta chains from one sample sequenced in a study of T cells in localized non-small cell lung cancer. Profiled with immunoSEQ multiplex PCR; TCRdb holds only in-frame clones, not every one. The sample includes around 1,200 clones, roughly 32% of them seen just once. The sample in question was normal lung tissue next to the tumor, obtained before any cancer treatment. The origin of the receptors is a male donor aged 60 or older with stage I squamous cell lung carcinoma.

The rearrangement joins TRBV25-1 to TRBJ2-5; TRBD1 might be the D (6 bases). The V gene's germline CDR1 is MGHDK and CDR2 SYGVNS. The CDR3 has 15 amino acids. Deletions cut 2 bases from V and 5 bases from J, with 15 bases between. The CDR3 sequence: CASSEATGSGETQYF. The CDR3 region has the DNA TGTGCCAGCAGTGAAGCCACAGGGTCAGGGGAGACCCAGTACTTC.

This clone ranks as medium-sized. The chain recombines TRBV10-3 with TRBJ1-1; no firm D call. The germline gives CDR1 ENHRY, CDR2 SYGVKD. Trimming removed 5 bases from V and 4 bases from J, with 14 bases in between. There are 14 residues in the CDR3. As DNA, the CDR3 is TGTGCCATCAGTCGGACGGTGATGGGCACTGAAGCTTTCTTT. It encodes CAISRTVMGTEAFF.

This clone was observed a handful of times. This rearrangement joins TRBV11-3 to TRBJ2-3, with 9 bases aligning to TRBD1. Germline-derived CDR1 and CDR2 are SGHNT and YENEEA. The CDR3 has 15 residues. The junction had 5 bases not matched to a gene; V was cut back by 5 bases and J by 2 bases. CDR3: CASSPGQGYTDTQYF. In nucleotides, the CDR3 is TGTGCCAGCAGCCCGGGACAGGGCTACACAGATACGCAGTATTTT.

Only a few counts were recorded for this clone. The rearrangement links TRBV7-6 to TRBJ1-5; D call uncertain. The CDR3 loop spans 15 amino acids. V was trimmed by 5 bases and J by 1 base, leaving 12 bases between them. Germline V CDR1 and CDR2: SGHVS, FNYEAQ. The CDR3 sequence is CASSQDLGSNQPQHF. The CDR3 bases are TGTGCCAGCAGCCAAGATTTGGGAAGCAATCAGCCCCAGCATTTT.

The table lists this clone with a few counts. CDR3 loop: CASSPTWVATGELFF. Written as DNA, the CDR3 is TGTGCCAGCAGCCCAACTTGGGTGGCCACCGGGGAGCTGTTTTTT. This chain uses TRBV11-3 with TRBJ2-2; D unresolved. Germline values: CDR1 SGHNT, CDR2 YENEEA. Trimming took off 5 bases at V and 4 bases at J, with 14 bases between the two ends. There are 15 residues in the CDR3.

This rearrangement joins TRBV9 to TRBJ2-7; possibly TRBD2 for D (6 bases). V lost 7 bases, J lost 1 base, and 12 bases lay in between. The CDR3 has 13 residues. Per the germline V gene, CDR1 is SGDLS and CDR2 is YYNGEE. For the CDR3, the DNA is TGTGCCAGCGCGGGGACGTTTTCCTACGAGCAGTACTTC. Translating it yields CASAGTFSYEQYF.

The rearrangement uses TRBV29-1 and TRBJ1-1; TRBD1 agrees at 8 bases. Per germline, CDR1 SQVTM and CDR2 ANQGSEA. The V gene end was trimmed by 5 bases and the J gene end by 0 bases; junction bases not matched to a gene: 8. The CDR3 contains 15 residues. CDR3 DNA sequence: TGCAGCGTTCCTAAAGGACAGGGACTGAACACTGAAGCTTTCTTT. It specifies CSVPKGQGLNTEAFF.

The chain couples TRBV19 to TRBJ2-1; 16 nucleotides match TRBD2. The CDR3 spans 18 residues. V trimming: 3 bases; J trimming: 4 bases; junction bases outside the gene matches: 6. CDR1 LNHDA and CDR2 SQIVND come from the germline V gene (reference sequence). The CDR3 DNA sequence: TGTGCCAGTAGTATCGGGACTAGCGGGAGGGCCGGGTACAATGAGCAGTTCTTC. Translating it yields CASSIGTSGRAGYNEQFF.

This CDR3 is CASRGQGWETQYF. The CDR3 DNA reads TGTGCCAGCAGGGGACAGGGGTGGGAGACCCAGTACTTC. The genes are TRBV6-8 and TRBJ2-5, with 10 nucleotides matching TRBD1. The trim removed 6 bases at V and 5 bases at J, leaving 3 bases unmatched. Germline V gives CDR1 MNHGY, CDR2 SAAAGT. This CDR3 has 13 residues.

The J gene is TRBJ1-2, the V gene TRBV30; 8 bases are a match to TRBD1. This CDR3 has 11 amino acids. Per germline, CDR1 GTSNPN and CDR2 SVGIG (reference sequence). CDR3 sequence reads: CATIRQGSYTF. The DNA of the CDR3 is TGTGCTACAATCCGACAGGGGAGCTACACCTTC.

In its sample, this clone was seen a few times. This sequence joins TRBV11-3 and TRBJ2-7, with 15 nucleotides matching TRBD2. The CDR3 is 18 residues long. Germline trimming cut 4 bases from V and 7 bases from J; bases unmatched to any gene: 14. The germline gives CDR1 SGHNT, CDR2 YENEEA. Here the CDR3 DNA reads TGTGCCAGCAGCTCAACTTCCTGGACTAGCGGGAGGGGACTGGAGCAGTACTTC. Translation gives CASSSTSWTSGRGLEQYF.

The chain recombines TRBV10-1 with TRBJ2-2, with D possibly TRBD2 on 6 matching bases. The CDR3 consists of 16 residues. V lost 8 bases, J lost 0 bases, and 16 bases lay in between. Germline V gene lookup returns CDR1 WNHNN and CDR2 SYGVQD (reference sequence). The CDR3 protein is CASLPGDPANTGELFF. In nucleotides, the CDR3 is TGCGCCAGCCTGCCGGGGGACCCCGCGAACACCGGGGAGCTGTTTTTT.

This clone was seen once. The chain couples TRBV5-1 to TRBJ1-1, with D perhaps matching TRBD1 (5 bases). The CDR3 is made up of 15 amino acids. CDR1 is SGHRS and CDR2 is YFSETQ in the germline V gene. Trimming removed 0 bases from V and 1 base from J, with 10 bases in between. The CDR3 DNA reads TGCGCCAGCAGCTTGGAAGCAGGGTCGAACACTGAAGCTTTCTTT. Translated, it gives CASSLEAGSNTEAFF. Full variable domain (remainder filled in from reference TRBV5-1 and TRBJ1-1): KAGVTQTPRYLIKTRGQQVTLSCSPISGHRSVSWYQQTPGQGLQFLFEYFSETQRNKGNFPGRFSGRQFSNSRSEMNVSTLELGDSALYLCASSLEAGSNTEAFFGQGTRLTVV.

The chain combines TRBV19 with TRBJ2-7; 10 nucleotides line up with TRBD1. Germline V lookup: CDR1 LNHDA, CDR2 SQIVND (reference sequence). Trimming removed 8 bases from V and 6 bases from J; junction bases left unmatched: 7. The CDR3 loop spans 13 amino acids. DNA of the CDR3: TGTGCCAGTGCGGGACAGGGGAGGTCCGAGCAGTACTTC. It encodes CASAGQGRSEQYF. The full variable domain, in which reference TRBV19 and TRBJ2-7 provide the parts outside the CDR3, is DGGITQSPKYLFRKEGQNVTLSCEQNLNHDAMYWYRQDPGQGLRLIYYSQIVNDFQKGDIAEGYSVSREKKESFPLTVTSAQKNPTAFYLCASAGQGRSEQYFGPGTRLTVT.

This clone is medium-sized. This chain joins TRBV6-8 and TRBJ2-7; TRBD1 matches 9 bases. The CDR3 extends over 14 amino acids. V trimming: 6 bases; J trimming: 6 bases; junction bases outside the gene matches: 9. The germline gives CDR1 MNHGY, CDR2 SAAAGT. CDR3: CASSISGTGSEQYF. The DNA of the CDR3 is TGTGCCAGCAGCATATCCGGGACAGGGAGCGAGCAGTACTTC.

The chain links TRBV9 to TRBJ2-1; 8 nucleotides match TRBD2. The V gene end was trimmed by 4 bases and the J gene end by 6 bases; junction bases not matched to a gene: 6. There are 14 residues in the CDR3. CDR1 SGDLS and CDR2 YYNGEE come from the germline V gene. The CDR3 spells CASSPGLARNEQFF. The CDR3, as DNA: TGTGCCAGCAGCCCTGGACTAGCACGCAATGAGCAGTTCTTC.

By share, this clone counts as medium-sized. The chain joins TRBV7-7 to TRBJ1-1, with 8 bases lining up with TRBD1. With 6 bases clipped from V and 1 base from J, the junction kept 7 bases outside the gene matches. The germline V gene has CDR1 SSHAT and CDR2 FNYEAQ (reference sequence). This CDR3 is built from 15 residues. The DNA of the CDR3 is TGTGCCAGCAGGCTCAGGACAGGGTCGAACACTGAAGCTTTCTTT. Its protein is CASRLRTGSNTEAFF.

J is TRBJ2-7 and V is TRBV6-8; D not resolved. Germline CDR1 MNHGY, CDR2 SAAAGT. CDR3 length equals 13 residues. The germline V and J ends were trimmed by 2 bases and 5 bases, with 10 bases remaining between them. CDR3 residues: CASSYPMVNEQYF. The CDR3 bases are TGTGCCAGCAGTTACCCCATGGTTAACGAGCAGTACTTC.

This chain uses TRBV19 with TRBJ2-5, with D possibly being TRBD2 (5 bases). Looked up from germline, CDR1 is LNHDA and CDR2 is SQIVND (reference sequence). The CDR3 is made up of 14 amino acids. The V end lost 5 bases, the J end lost 2 bases, and 12 bases lay between the germline ends. The CDR3 reads CASSLGVKQETQYF. CDR3 sequence (DNA): TGTGCCAGTAGTCTCGGGGTTAAGCAAGAGACCCAGTACTTC.

This chain connects TRBV6-7 to TRBJ1-1; 8 bases map to TRBD1. TRBV6-7 is known as an ORF, though its function is uncertain. The CDR3 sequence is 11 residues long. The CDR3 spells CAIDRGTEAFF. CDR3 in DNA: TGTGCTATAGACAGGGGCACTGAAGCTTTCTTT.

This clone was observed a handful of times. The gene calls are TRBV6-8 and TRBJ1-5; D uncertain. Per germline, CDR1 MNHGY and CDR2 SAAAGT. This CDR3 comprises 13 residues. V was shortened by 2 bases and J by 0 bases, with 2 bases between the two germline ends. CDR3 sequence (DNA): TGTGCCAGCAGTTACAGTAGCAATCAGCCCCAGCATTTT. The encoded protein is CASSYSSNQPQHF.

This chain joins TRBV28 and TRBJ2-7; 7 bases are a match to TRBD1. The length of the CDR3 is 16 residues. Germline-derived CDR1 and CDR2 are MDHEN and SYDVKM. Trimming cost V 8 bases and J 0 bases; bases outside gene matches: 13. The DNA for the CDR3 is TGTGCCAGCTCCTCTGCCGGGACAGCGAGCTCCTACGAGCAGTACTTC. Protein sequence: CASSSAGTASSYEQYF.